These T cell receptor beta chains were read from a single sample in a study of graft-versus-host responses after intestinal transplantation. Sequenced by immunoSEQ multiplex PCR; TCRdb stores in-frame clones only, minus some. Of more than 15,000 clones listed, 38% are singletons. Material: alloreactive CD8+ T cells from a mixed lymphocyte reaction culture, obtained before intestinal transplant. All receptors come from a human patient who received an intestinal transplant. Each CDR3 is given with its conserved first and last residue. A D gene is named only where the DNA matches it firmly. Only part of the rows carry a size: once, few, many, or a class if the clone is expanded.

len,j_gene,d_gene,v_gene,abundance,CDR3nt,CDR3aa
13,TRBJ1-1,.,TRBV6-1,.,TGTGCCAGCAGTTGGTCAGGGGACACTGAAGCTTTCTTT,CASSWSGDTEAFF
15,TRBJ2-7,TRBD1,TRBV6-1,.,TGTGCCAGCAGACCGGGACAGAGCGGAACCTACGAGCAGTACTTC,CASRPGQSGTYEQYF
14,TRBJ2-1,.,TRBV7-8,once,TGTGCCAGCAGCTTAGATCCCGGCGACAATGAGCAGTTCTTC,CASSLDPGDNEQFF
12,TRBJ1-5,.,TRBV7-2,.,TGTGCCAGCAGCTTTGGGGATCAGCCCCAGCATTTT,CASSFGDQPQHF
13,TRBJ2-7,.,TRBV6-5,.,TGTGCCAGCAGTCAACCGCCAAGCTACGAGCAGTACTTC,CASSQPPSYEQYF
16,TRBJ2-5,.,TRBV11-2,.,TGTGCCAGCAGCTTTGGGTATACAGCAAACCAAGAGACCCAGTACTTC,CASSFGYTANQETQYF
12,TRBJ1-1,.,TRBV4-1,.,TGCGCCAGCAGCCAAGTGCCCACTGAAGCTTTCTTT,CASSQVPTEAFF
13,TRBJ1-2,.,TRBV9,once,TGTGCCAGCCGCCGGGGTGGAGGGGATGGCTACACCTTC,CASRRGGGDGYTF
18,TRBJ2-1,.,TRBV7-6,.,TGTGCCAGCAGCTTAGTGTATTTTAGCGCAAGCTCCTACAATGAGCAGTTCTTC,CASSLVYFSASSYNEQFF
14,TRBJ2-1,TRBD1,TRBV7-9,medium-sized,TGTGCCAGCAGCTACAGGGGCCCCTACAATGAGCAGTTCTTC,CASSYRGPYNEQFF
19,TRBJ2-6,.,TRBV7-8,few,TGTGCCAGCAGATTAACCAGGCCCACCTCATACTCTGGGGCCAACGTCCTGACTTTC,CASRLTRPTSYSGANVLTF
15,TRBJ2-7,.,TRBV4-1,few,TGTGCCAGCAGCCAAGAGGCCGGGAACCCCTACGAGCAGTACTTC,CASSQEAGNPYEQYF
16,TRBJ2-1,.,TRBV7-9,few,TGTGCCAGCAGCCAAGAGAGGGGGACCCCTAACAATGAGCAGTTCTTC,CASSQERGTPNNEQFF
19,TRBJ2-2,TRBD2,TRBV9,few,TGTGCCAGCAGCGTCCGTGTGTGGGCTAGCGGGACGAACACCGGGGAGCTGTTTTTT,CASSVRVWASGTNTGELFF
18,TRBJ2-1,.,TRBV7-3,.,TGTGCCAGCAGCTCCCGACCCGGGACGGAAAAGCGGAGGTATGAGCAGTTCTTC,CASSSRPGTEKRRYEQFF
16,TRBJ2-7,TRBD2,TRBV5-4,few,TGTGCCAGCAGTCCCGGACTAGCGGGAGGGACCTACGAGCAGTACTTC,CASSPGLAGGTYEQYF
12,TRBJ2-7,.,TRBV27,.,TGTGCCAGCAGTTTAAACTCCTACGAGCAGTACTTC,CASSLNSYEQYF
17,TRBJ1-4,TRBD1,TRBV27,.,TGTGCCAGCAGAGATCCGGGACAGGGGGAAACTAATGAAAAACTGTTTTTT,CASRDPGQGETNEKLFF
13,TRBJ2-7,.,TRBV5-1,.,TGCGCCAGCAGCTCGGTACAGGGTTACGAGCAGTACTTC,CASSSVQGYEQYF
14,TRBJ2-1,.,TRBV6-5,.,TGTGCCAGCACCATGTTCGCCTCCTACAATGAGCAGTTCTTC,CASTMFASYNEQFF
16,TRBJ2-1,TRBD2,TRBV30,.,TGTGCCTGGTATATGGGGACTAGCGGGAGGGCGGGTGAGCAGTTCTTC,CAWYMGTSGRAGEQFF
15,TRBJ2-3,TRBD2,TRBV27,.,TGTGCCAGCAGTTTATTTGGGGGGGAAACAGATACGCAGTATTTT,CASSLFGGETDTQYF
14,TRBJ2-7,TRBD1,TRBV7-9,.,TGTGCCAGCAGCGACTCGGGACAGCCCTACGAGCAGTACTTC,CASSDSGQPYEQYF
15,TRBJ1-6,.,TRBV27,.,TGTGCCAGCAGTTTACGGAGCTCCTATAATTCACCCCTCCACTTT,CASSLRSSYNSPLHF
13,TRBJ1-1,.,TRBV6-9,.,TGTGCCAGCAGTTATGGTGGCAGGGTAAAAGCTTTCTTT,CASSYGGRVKAFF
15,TRBJ2-7,.,TRBV27,few,TGTGCCAGCAGTATACGATCCGGGACAATGGACGAGCAGTACTTC,CASSIRSGTMDEQYF
15,TRBJ2-7,TRBD1,TRBV5-3,few,TGTGCCAGCAGCTTGTGGCAGGGGGAAGGCGACGAGCAGTACTTC,CASSLWQGEGDEQYF
14,TRBJ1-3,.,TRBV18,medium-sized,TGTGCCAGCTCAGCAGGGTTCAATGGAAACACCATATATTTT,CASSAGFNGNTIYF
18,TRBJ1-2,.,TRBV13,.,TGTGCCAGCAGCTTAGGGGAGGGGGTCGGCAAAGCTAACTATGGCTACACCTTC,CASSLGEGVGKANYGYTF
21,TRBJ2-6,.,TRBV5-1,.,TGCGCCAGCAGCTTTAAATTTAAGAAGGGGTGGTGGAGCTCTGGGGCCAACGTCCTGACTTTC,CASSFKFKKGWWSSGANVLTF
16,TRBJ2-7,.,TRBV15,.,TGTGCCACCAGCAGAGAATACAGGGGGCGGGGGGCTGGACAGTACTTC,CATSREYRGRGAGQYF
14,TRBJ2-1,.,TRBV7-2,few,TGTGCCAGCAGCTTAGGTTTCGGCAGTCGGGTACGGTTCTTC,CASSLGFGSRVRFF
14,TRBJ2-5,.,TRBV25-1,.,TGTGCCAGCGGGGCCTTGAGGGGTTTGGAGACCCAGTACTTC,CASGALRGLETQYF
12,TRBJ2-1,.,TRBV27,.,TGTGCCAGCAGTTTCAATAGCAATGAGCAGTTCTTC,CASSFNSNEQFF
11,TRBJ2-1,.,TRBV5-4,medium-sized,TGTGCCAGCAGCGGATTAGGTGAGCAGTTCTTC,CASSGLGEQFF
9,TRBJ1-2,.,TRBV20-1,.,TGCAGTGCAGTCCCTGGCTACACCTTC,CSAVPGYTF
16,TRBJ2-7,TRBD2,TRBV11-2,.,TGTGCCAGCAGCTTAAAGGTGTCTAGCGGCTCCTACGAGCAGTACTTC,CASSLKVSSGSYEQYF
13,TRBJ2-1,.,TRBV6-6,few,TGTGCCAGCAGTTACACAGGGTACAATGAGCAGTTCTTC,CASSYTGYNEQFF
15,TRBJ2-3,TRBD1,TRBV5-1,.,TGCGCCAGCAGCATGGGTCACAGGGGAGCAGATACGCAGTATTTT,CASSMGHRGADTQYF
14,TRBJ1-5,TRBD1,TRBV4-1,few,TGCGCCAGCAGCCTCGGGACAGGCAATCAGCCCCAGCATTTT,CASSLGTGNQPQHF
19,TRBJ2-1,.,TRBV11-2,.,TGTGCCAGCAGCTTAGGCCGCCTTTTAGGGCCCAAATACTACAATGAGCAGTTCTTC,CASSLGRLLGPKYYNEQFF
15,TRBJ2-7,.,TRBV29-1,.,TGCAGCGTTGAGGCCCTCGGAGGGGCTGATTACGAGCAGTACTTC,CSVEALGGADYEQYF
18,TRBJ2-1,TRBD2,TRBV7-9,.,TGTGCCAGCAGCTTAGTTCCCCGGCTTAGCGGGAGAAGGAATGAGCAGTTCTTC,CASSLVPRLSGRRNEQFF
14,TRBJ2-7,.,TRBV27,.,TGTGCCAGCAGTTTCGGGGGATACTCCTACGAGCAGTACTTC,CASSFGGYSYEQYF
15,TRBJ1-1,.,TRBV9,few,TGTGCCAGCAGCGTATCAGGGCTCGGGGACACTGAAGCTTTCTTT,CASSVSGLGDTEAFF
16,TRBJ2-3,.,TRBV5-6,.,TGTGCCAGCAGCTTGGCCATGAGTGGGATTGGTGATACGCAGTATTTT,CASSLAMSGIGDTQYF
14,TRBJ1-6,.,TRBV7-3,.,TGTGCCAGCAGCTTAGGGACTAATAATTCACCCCTCCACTTT,CASSLGTNNSPLHF
20,TRBJ1-6,.,TRBV19,.,TGTGCCAGTAGTGGCGAACGGGTCTCTCCGTACACCTTTGATAATTCACCCCTCCACTTT,CASSGERVSPYTFDNSPLHF
15,TRBJ2-1,TRBD2,TRBV9,few,TGTGCCAGCAGCGCCTCGGGACTAGCGGACAATGAGCAGTTCTTC,CASSASGLADNEQFF
11,TRBJ2-7,.,TRBV7-9,.,TGTGCCAGCAGCTGGACCTACGAGCAGTACTTC,CASSWTYEQYF
14,TRBJ2-3,.,TRBV9,few,TGTGCCAGCAGCGTAGATCAACGCGGTGATACGCAGTATTTT,CASSVDQRGDTQYF
14,TRBJ1-2,.,TRBV6-6,few,TGTGCCAGCAGCAGCCTGGGGGCTGGCTATGGCTACACCTTC,CASSSLGAGYGYTF